The 18 T cell receptor beta chains in this list originate from one sample, sequenced in a study of cytomegalovirus exposure and HLA in healthy donors (dated by TCRdb to about 2017). Receptor libraries were prepared by the immunoSEQ multiplex PCR assay. A mixture of 60 forward primers for TCR Vbeta segments and 13 reverse primers for TCR Jbeta segments was used in the multiplex PCR. TCRdb obtained this table from immuneACCESS and retained in-frame rearrangements with V and J assigned. These tables miss some clones; where compared with another copy, unresolved V genes account for less than half of the shortfall, and the remainder is unexplained. This sample comprises about 86,000 clones, about 76% of them detected only once. The ten biggest clones cover about 14% of the sample. The specimen was PBMCs. Receptors were obtained from a middle-aged woman in good health and CMV-seropositive.

As to this clone: Other nucleotide sequences from this sample produce the same CDR3. The chain combines TRBV6-5 with TRBJ1-6; D possibly corresponds to TRBD1 (5 bases). Germline assignment: CDR1 MNHEY and CDR2 SVGAGI. Trimming stripped 2 bases from V and 4 bases from J, with 9 bases between. This CDR3 spans 15 amino acids. The CDR3 region is CASSYRDRYNSPLHF. Written as DNA, the CDR3 is TGTGCCAGCAGTTACCGAGACAGATATAATTCACCCCTCCACTTT.

The chain links TRBV5-1 to TRBJ1-1; D gene uncertain. CDR1 and CDR2 from the germline V gene are SGHRS and YFSETQ. The ends were cut back, 2 bases at V and 1 base at J, with 9 bases in the middle. The CDR3 spans 14 residues. The CDR3 nucleotides read TGCGCCAGCAGCTTTTCGACGGGGAACACTGAAGCTTTCTTT. Translated: CASSFSTGNTEAFF.

The genes are TRBV5-4 and TRBJ2-5; D not certain. Germline V gene data show CDR1 as SGHNT and CDR2 as YYREEE (reference sequence). Trimming took off 4 bases at V and 0 bases at J, with 7 bases between the two ends. The CDR3 runs to 13 residues. This CDR3 is CASSPDNQETQYF. As DNA, the CDR3 is TGTGCCAGCAGCCCCGACAACCAAGAGACCCAGTACTTC.

This chain connects TRBV2 to TRBJ1-1; 12 bases map to TRBD1. Germline CDR1 and CDR2: SNHLY and FYNNEI. V dropped 8 bases and J dropped 3; count of bases not matched to a gene: 10. The CDR3 extends over 16 amino acids. CDR3 protein: CASSPPGQGAHTEAFF. CDR3 DNA sequence: TGTGCCAGCTCCCCCCCGGGACAGGGGGCGCACACTGAAGCTTTCTTT. Full variable domain (outside the CDR3, taken from reference TRBV2 and TRBJ1-1): EPEVTQTPSHQVTQMGQEVILRCVPISNHLYFYWYRQILGQKVEFLVSFYNNEISEKSEIFDDQFSVERPDGSNFTLKIRSTKLEDSAMYFCASSPPGQGAHTEAFFGQGTRLTVV.

The chain recombines TRBV12-2 with TRBJ2-2; the listed D gene, TRBD1, was not tested against the DNA. TRBV12-2 is a pseudogene segment. The CDR3 totals 16 residues. CDR3 in amino acids: CPLHPGTGNHTGELFF. CDR3 coding DNA: TGTCCGTTACATCCCGGGACAGGGAACCACACCGGGGAGCTGTTTTTT.

The CDR3 DNA sequence: TGTGCCAGCAGCGGGCAGGGACAGTCGTATGGCTACACCTTC. The encoded protein is CASSGQGQSYGYTF. This rearrangement joins TRBV7-9 to TRBJ1-2; 7 bases map to TRBD1. Germline trimming cut 5 bases from V and 5 bases from J; bases unmatched to any gene: 8. Germline V gene lookup returns CDR1 SEHNR and CDR2 FQNEAQ (reference sequence). The CDR3 totals 14 residues. The whole variable domain, filled in from reference TRBV7-9 and TRBJ1-2, reads DTGVSQNPRHKITKRGQNVTFRCDPISEHNRLYWYRQTLGQGPEFLTYFQNEAQLEKSRLLSDRFSAERPKGSFSTLEIQRTEQGDSAMYLCASSGQGQSYGYTFGSGTRLTVV.

The genes are TRBV14 and TRBJ2-1; no clear D gene. Trimming removed 3 bases at V and 9 bases at J, with 9 bases between. Germline-derived CDR1 and CDR2 are SGHDN and FVKESK. The CDR3 totals 12 residues. The CDR3 sequence: CASSHSGFEQFF. The DNA for the CDR3 is TGTGCCAGCAGCCATTCCGGTTTTGAGCAGTTCTTC.

The gene calls are TRBV5-1 and TRBJ1-1; 8 positions agree with TRBD1. The V and J ends lost 0 bases and 4 bases, in that order; junction bases with no gene match: 5. Germline V gene sequence: CDR1 SGHRS, CDR2 YFSETQ. The CDR3 length is 15 residues. The CDR3 DNA reads TGCGCCAGCAGCTTGGGTACAGGGGGAGGCACTGAAGCTTTCTTT. This gives the protein CASSLGTGGGTEAFF.

The chain carries TRBV4-3 and TRBJ2-1, with D tentatively TRBD2 (6 bases). From germline, CDR1 is LGHNA and CDR2 YSLEER. CDR3 length: 13 residues. The V and J ends lost 1 base and 13 bases respectively, with 14 bases between them. DNA of the CDR3: TGCGCCAGCAGCCAAGTAGCCGTGGGGGGTCAGTTCTTC. As protein: CASSQVAVGGQFF.

The genes are TRBV1 and TRBJ1-2. TRBV1 is classified as a pseudogene. The CDR3 contains 14 residues. The CDR3 loop reads CTSSQAIPDYGYTF. Here the CDR3 DNA reads TGCACCAGCAGCCAAGCTATCCCGGACTATGGCTACACCTTC.

The V gene is TRBV19, the J gene TRBJ2-7, with D possibly matching TRBD2 (6 bases). V was cut by 5 bases and J by 3 bases, with 14 bases left in between. This CDR3 spans 14 amino acids. Germline V gives CDR1 LNHDA, CDR2 SQIVND (reference sequence). DNA for the CDR3: TGTGCCAGTAGTCTCGGGACTGGGTTCTACGAGCAGTACTTC. Translation gives CASSLGTGFYEQYF.

The chain carries TRBV18 and TRBJ2-7; 8 positions match TRBD2. Germline lookup yields CDR1 KGHSH and CDR2 LQKENI. The ends lost 6 bases at V and 1 base at J; junction bases unmatched: 5. The CDR3 runs to 14 residues. As DNA, the CDR3 is TGTGCCAGCTCCCTCACGGGGGGGTCCTACGAGCAGTACTTC. Translating it yields CASSLTGGSYEQYF.

The chain employs TRBV30 and TRBJ1-4, with a possible D match to TRBD1 (6 bases). Looked up from germline, CDR1 is GTSNPN and CDR2 is SVGIG (reference sequence). This CDR3 comprises 12 residues. V was cut by 0 bases and J by 14 bases, with 13 bases left in between. The CDR3 is CAWSVLWGRLFF. Here the CDR3 DNA reads TGTGCCTGGAGTGTACTGTGGGGGCGGCTGTTTTTT.

The chain joins TRBV7-2 to TRBJ2-3; 7 bases are a match to TRBD2. Germline V gene data show CDR1 as SGHTA and CDR2 as FQGNSA. CDR3 size: 16 residues. With V trimmed by 3 bases and J by 6 bases, 12 bases remained unmatched. CDR3 DNA sequence: TGTGCCAGCAGCTTCCAGGCTAGCGGAAGCCGGGATACGCAGTATTTT. Encoded protein: CASSFQASGSRDTQYF. Variable domain in full (rest from reference TRBV7-2 and TRBJ2-3): GAGVSQSPSNKVTEKGKDVELRCDPISGHTALYWYRQSLGQGLEFLIYFQGNSAPDKSGLPSDRFSAERTGGSVSTLTIQRTQQEDSAVYLCASSFQASGSRDTQYFGPGTRLTVL.

The chain links TRBV28 to TRBJ1-5; TRBD1 is a possible D gene (6 bases). Germline CDR1 and CDR2: MDHEN and SYDVKM. V shed 6 bases and J shed 4 bases, with 16 bases lying between them. The CDR3 covers 15 residues. CDR3 coding DNA: TGTGCCAGCAGCACTAGGACAGCTCCTAATCAGCCCCAGCATTTT. This sequence encodes CASSTRTAPNQPQHF.

The J gene is TRBJ2-1, the V gene TRBV29-1; 8 bases are shared with TRBD2. The trim removed 6 bases at V and 8 bases at J, leaving 15 bases unmatched. From germline, CDR1 is SQVTM and CDR2 ANQGSEA. The CDR3 runs to 15 residues. The CDR3 bases are TGCAGCGTGCGTGGTGGCCGGGAGGGCCATCATGAGCAGTTCTTC. Its translation: CSVRGGREGHHEQFF.

The sample holds a few counts of this clone. This chain uses TRBV6-5 with TRBJ1-1; a possible D gene is TRBD1 (5 bases). V dropped 2 bases and J dropped 6 bases, with 13 bases sitting between them. The length of the CDR3 is 14 residues. CDR1 MNHEY and CDR2 SVGAGI come from the germline V gene. The CDR3 loop is CASSYGNRISEAFF. CDR3 sequence (DNA): TGTGCCAGCAGTTACGGGAACAGGATCTCTGAAGCTTTCTTT.

The V and J genes are TRBV7-3 and TRBJ1-3; TRBD1 is a possible D gene (5 bases). The germline V gene has CDR1 SGHTA and CDR2 FQGTGA. V gave up 1 base and J gave up 1 base, with 8 bases separating them. The length of the CDR3 is 15 residues. The CDR3 is CASSLKSGSGNTIYF. The CDR3 DNA is TGTGCCAGCAGCTTAAAATCAGGGTCTGGAAACACCATATATTTT. Full variable domain (rest looked up from reference TRBV7-3 and TRBJ1-3): GAGVSQTPSNKVTEKGKYVELRCDPISGHTALYWYRQSLGQGPEFLIYFQGTGAADDSGLPNDRFFAVRPEGSVSTLKIQRTERGDSAVYLCASSLKSGSGNTIYFGEGSWLTVV.